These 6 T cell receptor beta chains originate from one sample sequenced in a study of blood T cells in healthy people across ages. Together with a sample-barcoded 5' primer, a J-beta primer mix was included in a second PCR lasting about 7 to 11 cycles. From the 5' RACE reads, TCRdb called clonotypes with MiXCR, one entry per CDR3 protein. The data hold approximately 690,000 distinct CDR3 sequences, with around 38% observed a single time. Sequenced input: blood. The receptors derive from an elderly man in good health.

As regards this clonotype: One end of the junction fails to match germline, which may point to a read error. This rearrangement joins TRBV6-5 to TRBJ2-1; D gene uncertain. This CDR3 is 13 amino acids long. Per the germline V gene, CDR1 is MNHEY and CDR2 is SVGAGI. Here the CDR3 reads CASSDSGSDEQFF. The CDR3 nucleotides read TGTGCCAGCAGTGACTCGGGCTCTGATGAGCAGTTCTTC.

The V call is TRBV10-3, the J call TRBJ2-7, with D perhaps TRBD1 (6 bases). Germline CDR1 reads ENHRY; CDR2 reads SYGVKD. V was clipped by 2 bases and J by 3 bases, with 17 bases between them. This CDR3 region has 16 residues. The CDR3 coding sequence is TGTGCCATCAGTGAGCCACAGACAGGACCTTACTACGAGCAGTACTTC. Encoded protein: CAISEPQTGPYYEQYF.

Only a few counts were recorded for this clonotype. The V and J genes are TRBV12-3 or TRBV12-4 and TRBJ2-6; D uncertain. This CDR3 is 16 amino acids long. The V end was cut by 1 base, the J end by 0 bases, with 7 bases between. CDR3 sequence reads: CASSLDLGSGANVLTF. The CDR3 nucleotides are TGTGCCAGCAGTTTAGATCTCGGCTCTGGGGCCAACGTCCTGACTTTC.

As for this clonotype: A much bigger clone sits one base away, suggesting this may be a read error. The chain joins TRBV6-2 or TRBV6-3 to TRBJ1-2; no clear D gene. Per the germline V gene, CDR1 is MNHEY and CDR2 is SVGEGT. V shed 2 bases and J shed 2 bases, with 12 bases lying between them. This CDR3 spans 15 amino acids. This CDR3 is CASSYPDLWNYGYTF. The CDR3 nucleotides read TGTGCCAGCAGTTACCCGGACTTATGGAACTATGGCTACACCTTC.

CDR3 region: CASTNSAAAFF. In DNA form, the CDR3 reads TGTGCCAGCACTAACAGTGCAGCAGCTTTCTTT. The chain couples TRBV6-1 to TRBJ1-1; D unclear. The CDR3 sequence is 11 residues long. Trimming shortened V by 7 bases and J by 10 bases, and 13 bases separated the two germline ends. Looked up from germline, CDR1 is MNHNS and CDR2 is SASEGT.

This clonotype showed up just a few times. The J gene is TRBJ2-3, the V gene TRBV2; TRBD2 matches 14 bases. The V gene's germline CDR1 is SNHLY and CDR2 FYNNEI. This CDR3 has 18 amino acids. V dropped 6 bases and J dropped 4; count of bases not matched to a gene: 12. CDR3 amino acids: CASSVTSGRALVADTQYF. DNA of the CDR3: TGTGCCAGCAGCGTGACTAGCGGGAGGGCCTTGGTGGCAGATACGCAGTATTTT.